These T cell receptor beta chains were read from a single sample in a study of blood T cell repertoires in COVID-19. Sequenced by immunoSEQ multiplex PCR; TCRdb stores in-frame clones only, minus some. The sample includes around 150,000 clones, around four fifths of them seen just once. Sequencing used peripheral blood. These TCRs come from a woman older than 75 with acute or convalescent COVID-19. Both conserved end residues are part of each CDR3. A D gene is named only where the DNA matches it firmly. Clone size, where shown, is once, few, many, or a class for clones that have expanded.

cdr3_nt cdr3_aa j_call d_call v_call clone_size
TGTGCCAGTAGTCTAGACAGTGTGATCAGCAATCAGCCCCAGCATTTT CASSLDSVISNQPQHF TRBJ1-5 - TRBV19 -
TGTGCCAGCAGTTTGCGGGGCCTCTCCTACAATGAGCAGTTCTTC CASSLRGLSYNEQFF TRBJ2-1 - TRBV27 -
TGTGCCAGCAGAGGAGGACGGGGAAAACTGTTTTTT CASRGGRGKLFF TRBJ1-4 - TRBV3-1/TRBV3-2 -
TGTGCCAGCACCGAGACAGGGGGAAATTCACCCCTCCACTTT CASTETGGNSPLHF TRBJ1-6 TRBD1 TRBV27 -
TGTGCCAGCTCACCCTCGACAGGGCGCGAGCAGTACTTC CASSPSTGREQYF TRBJ2-7 TRBD1 TRBV18 -
TGTGCCAGCTCACCATTAGGGACAGGGGACAAAAACATTCAGTACTTC CASSPLGTGDKNIQYF TRBJ2-4 TRBD1 TRBV18 -
TGTGCCAGCAGCCTCCAGATGAACACTGAAGCTTTCTTT CASSLQMNTEAFF TRBJ1-1 - TRBV11-2 -
TGTGCCACCAGCAGAGATCTGTGGCAGGGAAATCCCGAGCAGTACTTC CATSRDLWQGNPEQYF TRBJ2-7 - TRBV15 -
TGTGCCAGCAGTAAGGACAGCTACTATAATTCACCCCTCCACTTT CASSKDSYYNSPLHF TRBJ1-6 - TRBV27 few
TGTGCCAGCAGCCTAGACACCGATCAGCCCCAGCATTTT CASSLDTDQPQHF TRBJ1-5 - TRBV7-6 few
TGTGCCAGCAGGTATCCTGATGGTAGCGGGAGTACAGATACGCAGTATTTT CASRYPDGSGSTDTQYF TRBJ2-3 TRBD2 TRBV7-9 -
TGTGCCAGCAGCCTTGGACATAGTAATGAAAAACTGTTTTTT CASSLGHSNEKLFF TRBJ1-4 - TRBV5-6 -
TGTGCCAGCAAAGAGGGCTACAATGAGCAGTTCTTC CASKEGYNEQFF TRBJ2-1 - TRBV6-1 -
TGTGCCAGCAGTAGGCCCCTTAGCGGGATTAGCACAGATACGCAGTATTTT CASSRPLSGISTDTQYF TRBJ2-3 TRBD2 TRBV27 -
TGTGCCTGGAGTGTACTTGATCAGCCCCAGCATTTT CAWSVLDQPQHF TRBJ1-5 - TRBV30 -
TGCGCCAGCAGTCAATTGAACCCCTACCCCGAGCAGTACTTC CASSQLNPYPEQYF TRBJ2-7 - TRBV23-1 -
TGTGCCAGCAGCTCCCGTATGTCGGGCCAAGAGACCCAGTACTTC CASSSRMSGQETQYF TRBJ2-5 - TRBV3-1/TRBV3-2 -
TGTGCCACCGCCGGGACACGGAACACTGAAGCTTTCTTT CATAGTRNTEAFF TRBJ1-1 - TRBV18 -
TGTGCCAGCAGCGTCCAGGGTGGAACTGAAGCTTTCTTT CASSVQGGTEAFF TRBJ1-1 - TRBV7-9 once
TGTGCCAGCAGTCCGCATACTAGCGGGGTGGGCTACAATGAGCAGTTCTTC CASSPHTSGVGYNEQFF TRBJ2-1 TRBD2 TRBV27 -
TGTGCCTGGAGTGCTTATAGAACCAACTATGGCTACACCTTC CAWSAYRTNYGYTF TRBJ1-2 - TRBV30 -
TGTGCCAGCAGCCCGGCATTGGACAGGGGCTATGGCTACACCTTC CASSPALDRGYGYTF TRBJ1-2 TRBD1 TRBV5-4 -
TGTGCCAGCAGCTTAGAGGGGGGCAGGGGGACCTACGAGCAGTACTTC CASSLEGGRGTYEQYF TRBJ2-7 - TRBV7-6 once
TGTGCCAGCAGTCTCCTGTGGGGCCAACAAGAGACCCAGTACTTC CASSLLWGQQETQYF TRBJ2-5 - TRBV7-2 few
TGTGCCAGCAGCAAAGCTCCGGGACAAGTTAATTCACCCCTCCACTTT CASSKAPGQVNSPLHF TRBJ1-6 - TRBV21-1 -
TGTGCCAGCAGCACAGAAACGTTCCCTGAAGCTTTCTTT CASSTETFPEAFF TRBJ1-1 - TRBV7-8 -
TGTGCCAGCTCACTGGGACTAGCGGGGGACAATGAGCAGTTCTTC CASSLGLAGDNEQFF TRBJ2-1 TRBD2 TRBV18 -
TGTGCCAGCAGTTACTCCACGGGACAGGGAGCCTACGAGCAGTACTTC CASSYSTGQGAYEQYF TRBJ2-7 TRBD1 TRBV6-5 few
TGTGCCAGCTCACCTCAGGGGGGAAATAGCAATCAGCCCCAGCATTTT CASSPQGGNSNQPQHF TRBJ1-5 TRBD1 TRBV18 -
TGTGCCAGCAGGGAGGGGACAGGGATCCTCTACGAGCAGTACTTC CASREGTGILYEQYF TRBJ2-7 TRBD1 TRBV7-2 -
TGTGCCAGCAGTTTTGCTAATAGCAATCAGCCCCAGCATTTT CASSFANSNQPQHF TRBJ1-5 - TRBV6-2/TRBV6-3 -
TGCGCCAGCAGCGAACAGGGGGAGGGTGGCTACACCTTC CASSEQGEGGYTF TRBJ1-2 TRBD1 TRBV5-1 few
TGTGCCAGTAGTACCGACGGGACAACAGGGAATCAGCCCCAGCATTTT CASSTDGTTGNQPQHF TRBJ1-5 - TRBV19 -
TGTGCCAGCAGTCAGACTGAAAACATTCAGTACTTC CASSQTENIQYF TRBJ2-4 - TRBV28 -
TGTGCCAGTAGTATTTCCAGGGGTGGCTACACCTTC CASSISRGGYTF TRBJ1-2 - TRBV19 -
TGTGCCATCAGTCCCGGGACTTATGGTGAGCAGTTCTTC CAISPGTYGEQFF TRBJ2-1 - TRBV10-3 -
TGTGCCAGCAACGAAAGAGGGAATCAGCCCCAGCATTTT CASNERGNQPQHF TRBJ1-5 - TRBV5-8 -
TGTGCCAGCAGCCAATACAACTCCTACGAGCAGTACTTC CASSQYNSYEQYF TRBJ2-7 - TRBV3-1/TRBV3-2 -
TGCGCCAGCAGCCAGCAACAGGGGGCGAAAGATGGCTACACCTTC CASSQQQGAKDGYTF TRBJ1-2 TRBD1 TRBV4-1 -
TGTGCCATCAGTGAACGCGGCCCTTCAGAAGCTTTCTTT CAISERGPSEAFF TRBJ1-1 - TRBV10-3 -
TGTGCCACCCAGGACTACAATGAGCAGTTCTTC CATQDYNEQFF TRBJ2-1 - TRBV10-3 -
TGTGCCAGCAGGGACAGGGGCCTCCGCGAGCAGTTCTTC CASRDRGLREQFF TRBJ2-1 TRBD1 TRBV2 -
TGTGCCACCAGTGACCGGACTAGCGGGCCGCACGTAAGCGGGGAGCTGTTTTTT CATSDRTSGPHVSGELFF TRBJ2-2 TRBD2 TRBV24-1 -
TGTGCCAGCAGCTTGGCCGGGACAGGGGAAGGCTACACCTTC CASSLAGTGEGYTF TRBJ1-2 TRBD1 TRBV5-5 -
TGTGCCAGCAGTAGGACTGTTAGCAACACCATATATTTT CASSRTVSNTIYF TRBJ1-3 - TRBV12-3/TRBV12-4 few
TGTGCCAGCTCACGGGTGACAGGGGAACCAAACAATCAGCCCCAGCATTTT CASSRVTGEPNNQPQHF TRBJ1-5 TRBD1 TRBV18 -
TGTGCCAGCTCACTAAAGCGGGGCCAAGAGACCCAGTACTTC CASSLKRGQETQYF TRBJ2-5 TRBD2 TRBV18 -
TGTGCCAGCAGTTACGGGGCAGCCTCAAACTATGGCTACACCTTC CASSYGAASNYGYTF TRBJ1-2 - TRBV6-5 -
TGTGCCAGCATGTATTCCGGACTAGCGGGAACCGGGGAGCTGTTTTTT CASMYSGLAGTGELFF TRBJ2-2 TRBD2 TRBV2 -
TGTGCCTGGAGTGTACAGAGAAGCGGGAGGGCCCTTGTTGATACGCAGTATTTT CAWSVQRSGRALVDTQYF TRBJ2-3 TRBD2 TRBV30 -
TGTGCCAGCTGCCTTGGGCCGAACACTGAAGCTTTCTTT CASCLGPNTEAFF TRBJ1-1 - TRBV9 once
TGTGCCACCCGGGGGCAGGGGGCCCGAACCTACGAGCAGTACTTC CATRGQGARTYEQYF TRBJ2-7 TRBD1 TRBV19 few
TGTGCCAGCAGCCCCAGCTCCAGGGGCGGGGAGCTGTTTTTT CASSPSSRGGELFF TRBJ2-2 - TRBV11-3 -
TGTGCCAGCAGTTTGGACAGGGGTTACACCATATATTTT CASSLDRGYTIYF TRBJ1-3 TRBD1 TRBV28 -
TGTGCCAGCACTCCTATGAGACAGGAAATCTATGGCTACACCTTC CASTPMRQEIYGYTF TRBJ1-2 - TRBV28 many